This TCR beta chain was identified during a study of T cells in Graves' hyperthyroidism and ophthalmopathy. This clonotype was seen repeatedly, ten times or more. Using RNA transcripts as the source, TCR beta CDR3 regions were amplified. RT-PCR in the first round (using the HTBI primer set) targeted the TCR CDR3. TCRdb processed the multiplex PCR reads anew with MiXCR; each CDR3 protein has one entry. The data show hundreds of thousands of distinct CDR3 sequences, approximately 14% seen once. The V and J ends lost 4 bases and 5 bases, in that order; junction bases with no gene match: 8. The CDR3 is 16 residues long.

Sequenced sample: blood. The sequence came from a woman younger than 30 with Graves' hyperthyroidism. The J gene is TRBJ2-1, the V gene TRBV12-3 or TRBV12-4; 10 bases are shared with TRBD2. CDR3 bases: TGTGCCAGCAGTTCCCGAGCGGGAGGGTTAGACAATGAGCAGTTCTTC. Protein: CASSSRAGGLDNEQFF.